This T cell receptor (beta chain) was documented in a study of T cell responses to AZD1222 COVID-19 vaccine (dated by TCRdb to 2020 to 2023). At the level of the whole study: AZD1222 recipients given second doses at about 4 weeks or at about 12 weeks were pooled, since spike-specific TCR depth and breadth were not found to differ between the two schedules. A total of 233 trial participants underwent TCR sequencing, of whom some 210 received two doses of AZD1222 and around 25 received two doses of the MenACWY control vaccine. Trial participants were enrolled by age into subgroups of 18-55, 56-69 and 70-plus years, and about 150, 27 and 61 TCR-sequenced participants, respectively, were included in these subgroups. Summary of the overall study and its limitations: After two AZD1222 doses, both the breadth and the depth of spike-specific TCRs were significantly higher than at day 0 and than in MenACWY recipients. CD4 TCRs associated with the vaccine covered the entire spike protein, and the dominant responses were in regions 160-218 and 743-854. Most participants were white British and females outnumbered males, and the authors suggested that clonal diversity may have been underestimated. In the small 56-69-year group, the increase in depth fell short of significance, most likely because of low power. Conclusions about previously exposed vaccinees were limited because only a handful of AZD1222 recipients were SARS-CoV-2 seropositive at baseline. Because no day 14 peak-response samples were available, the repertoires could be characterized only after the peak T cell response. Reportedly, almost half of the unique spike-specific TCRs recognized epitopes lying outside the regions that are mutated in the B.1.351 and B.1.1.7 variants.

With regard to this clone: No antigen is known for it. No much larger clonotype is one base removed from it; base qualities were not supplied.

This specimen's time point label, interpreted: baseline before first vaccination. The vaccinee samples were drawn from two UK trials, COV001 and COV002, one of which was a single-blind randomized controlled phase 2/3 trial testing AZD1222 (ChAdOx1 nCoV-19) in healthy adults. For TCRbeta chain sequencing, PBMC samples were collected from trial participants at day 0 and at day 28 after the second dose. The CDR3 regions of human TCRbeta chains were analyzed by immunosequencing. The authors' pipeline ran thus. TCRs in the repertoires were compared against a reference library of SARS-CoV-2-specific TCRs that had been generated with the MIRA antigen-specificity platform. Breadth was defined as the fraction of unique TCRs that were SARS-CoV-2-associated, and depth was defined as the fraction of total T cells that were SARS-CoV-2-associated. Using the MIRA data, each spike-specific TCR was assigned both to the spike region to which the TCR was reactive and to a CD4 or CD8 class. Log10-transformed breadth and depth values were compared by one-way ANOVA with Sidak's multiple comparisons tests. The immuneACCESS repertoire file appears here via TCRdb, limited to in-frame rearrangements. These files lack a portion of the clones; in checked studies, under half of the deficit traces to unresolved V genes, and the cause of the others is not known. The V and J calls and clone size come from that table; D and trimming were worked out from the DNA. The sample table shows 120,000 or so clones, and 85% to 90% are seen once. The leading ten clones occupy around 30% of the sample.

The CDR3 goes from the cysteine to the phenylalanine over 14 residues. CDR3 DNA only is kept here, 42 bases in frame from base 1. From the germline V gene (reference sequence), CDR1 is MNHEY and CDR2 is SMNVEV. Trimming removed 6 bases from V and 7 bases from J, leaving 16 bases between the germline ends. This chain joins TRBV27 to TRBJ1-5; TRBD1 is a weak D gene call, 6 bases matching. Sequenced here: peripheral blood, sampled on day 0 of AZD1222 vaccination. The sequence came from an adult in good health. The bases read TGTGCCAGCAGCCGCAACAGGGTTGGGCAGCCCCAGCATTTT. The resulting protein is CASSRNRVGQPQHF.